Each of the 26 T cell receptor beta chains below was sequenced from the same sample in a study of patients and donors after allogeneic stem cell transplantation. TCRdb fed the RT-PCR reads into MiXCR, producing one record per CDR3 protein. Among roughly 940,000 distinct CDR3 sequences listed, roughly 17% were seen once. Material: blood, either unsorted or a sorted T cell fraction (not recorded which). The receptors were sampled from a human donor who was either an allogeneic HSCT recipient or a stem cell or donor lymphocyte infusion donor (not recorded which). It is not recorded whose cells these are; they may come from a transplant donor.

This clonotype has only a few counts. The V call is TRBV28, the J call TRBJ1-5; 10 nucleotides align to TRBD1. The CDR3 is 14 residues long. V lost 8 bases to trimming and J lost 6 bases; unmatched junction nucleotides: 7. Germline V gene sequence: CDR1 MDHEN, CDR2 SYDVKM. In nucleotides, the CDR3 is TGTGCCAGCGACGAGGGACAGGGGAGTCAGCCCCAGCATTTT. This sequence encodes CASDEGQGSQPQHF.

This clonotype turned up a few times. V is TRBV6-5 and J is TRBJ2-1; D remains ambiguous. V was trimmed by 4 bases and J by 3 bases, leaving 10 bases between them. CDR3 size: 14 residues. CDR1 and CDR2 (germline): MNHEY, SVGAGI. The CDR3 sequence is CASSFQLNYNEQFF. CDR3 DNA sequence: TGTGCCAGCAGTTTCCAACTCAACTACAATGAGCAGTTCTTC.

This clonotype was seen only a few times. The gene calls are TRBV12-3 or TRBV12-4 and TRBJ1-1; D gene unclear. The V and J ends lost 10 bases and 5 bases respectively, with 17 bases between them. There are 13 residues in the CDR3. In DNA form, the CDR3 reads TGTGCCATTATGATCCCGGCGGAGACTGAAGCTTTCTTT. Protein: CAIMIPAETEAFF.

This clonotype occurred many times. The CDR3 region is CASSLGGGSTGELFF. CDR3 nucleotides: TGTGCCAGCAGCCTTGGGGGCGGGAGCACCGGGGAGCTGTTTTTT. The J gene is TRBJ2-2, the V gene TRBV12-3 or TRBV12-4, with a possible D match to TRBD2 (7 bases). This CDR3 has 15 residues. The germline V and J ends were trimmed by 6 bases and 4 bases, with 15 bases remaining between them.

This sequence joins TRBV12-5 and TRBJ1-1; D is undetermined. Germline V gene data show CDR1 as LGHNT and CDR2 as FRNRAP. The CDR3 is 14 amino acids. Trimming took off 0 bases at V and 1 base at J, with 6 bases between the two ends. CDR3 amino acids: CASGLVAKNTEAFF. The DNA of the CDR3 is TGTGCTAGTGGTTTGGTAGCCAAGAACACTGAAGCTTTCTTT.

This clonotype was seen more than once but under ten times. The CDR3 loop reads CASSPNLRDRGRGYTF. The CDR3 DNA follows: TGTGCCAGCAGCCCCAACCTCCGGGACAGGGGCAGGGGCTACACCTTC. The V gene is TRBV7-2, the J gene TRBJ1-2; 10 bases map to TRBD1. Germline V gene data show CDR1 as SGHTA and CDR2 as FQGNSA. The J segment lost 8 bases and the V segment lost 5 bases, leaving 14 bases of the junction unmatched. The CDR3 length is 16 residues.

The J gene is TRBJ2-1, the V gene TRBV20-1; D unresolved. CDR1 DFQATT and CDR2 SNEGSKA come from the germline V gene (reference sequence). The CDR3 spans 14 residues. Trimming pared 3 bases from V and 3 bases from J, leaving 12 bases between. The CDR3 here is CSASVVPNYNEQFF. The CDR3 DNA follows: TGCAGTGCTAGTGTAGTCCCTAACTACAATGAGCAGTTCTTC.

The sample holds a few counts of this clonotype. As DNA, the CDR3 is TGTGCCATCAGCCCTGGGGAGGGGCCGGGCACAGATACGCAGTATTTT. Translating it yields CAISPGEGPGTDTQYF. The chain employs TRBV10-3 and TRBJ2-3; 7 bases line up with TRBD2. The CDR3 has 16 residues. CDR1 and CDR2 from the germline V gene are ENHRY and SYGVKD. Trimming removed 6 bases from V and 1 base from J; junction bases left unmatched: 10.

The chain has TRBV7-3 and TRBJ2-3, with D perhaps assigned TRBD1 or TRBD2 (5 bases each). The CDR3 runs to 16 residues. V was trimmed by 5 bases and J by 4 bases, leaving 19 bases between them. The germline V gene encodes CDR1 SGHTA and CDR2 FQGTGA. The CDR3 region is CASSPGPQLGADTQYF. As DNA, the CDR3 is TGTGCCAGCAGCCCGGGACCCCAGTTAGGCGCAGATACGCAGTATTTT.

This clonotype was observed a handful of times. The chain is built from TRBV28 and TRBJ1-5, with D possibly TRBD1 on 5 matching bases. Germline assignment: CDR1 MDHEN and CDR2 SYDVKM. Deletions cut 3 bases from V and 3 bases from J, with 15 bases between. The CDR3 consists of 16 residues. Here the CDR3 reads CASSLVRTGVNQPQHF. As DNA, the CDR3 is TGTGCCAGCAGTTTGGTCCGGACGGGGGTCAATCAGCCCCAGCATTTT.

This clonotype was seen a few times. The chain recombines TRBV7-3 with TRBJ1-3; possible D gene TRBD1, 6 bases. Germline V lookup: CDR1 SGHTA, CDR2 FQGTGA. V was clipped by 0 bases and J by 3 bases, with 15 bases between them. This CDR3 is built from 17 residues. DNA of the CDR3: TGTGCCAGCAGCTTAACGGGTACAGGGCTATTTGGAAACACCATATATTTT. Translating gives CASSLTGTGLFGNTIYF.

The V and J genes are TRBV27 and TRBJ2-5; possibly TRBD2 for D (6 bases). This CDR3 is 16 amino acids long. Per the germline V gene, CDR1 is MNHEY and CDR2 is SMNVEV (reference sequence). Trimming shortened V by 5 bases and J by 2 bases, and 18 bases separated the two germline ends. CDR3 in amino acids: CASSPRWRGGQETQYF. The CDR3 DNA follows: TGTGCCAGCAGTCCCCGGTGGAGGGGTGGACAAGAGACCCAGTACTTC.

This clonotype was seen only a few times. V and J are TRBV7-2 and TRBJ2-6; D not resolved. The germline V gene has CDR1 SGHTA and CDR2 FQGNSA. Trimming took 5 bases from V and 0 from J, leaving 14 bases between them. This CDR3 region has 17 residues. The CDR3 sequence is CASSPLVGNSGANVLTF. DNA for the CDR3: TGTGCCAGCAGCCCCTTAGTGGGGAACTCTGGGGCCAACGTCCTGACTTTC.

The genes are TRBV11-3 and TRBJ2-5, with D hard to call. CDR3 length equals 13 residues. V lost 5 bases to trimming and J lost 0 bases, with 7 bases between them. Germline lookup yields CDR1 SGHNT and CDR2 YENEEA. The CDR3 sequence: CASSPTDQETQYF. CDR3 DNA sequence: TGTGCCAGCAGCCCTACAGACCAAGAGACCCAGTACTTC.

This clonotype was seen a few times. The rearrangement links TRBV6-1 to TRBJ2-1; TRBD1 agrees at 8 bases. The CDR3 totals 16 residues. V shed 6 bases and J 0 bases; nucleotides not matched to a gene: 7. In germline, CDR1 is MNHNS, CDR2 SASEGT. The CDR3 spells CASSNDRGSSYNEQFF. The CDR3 DNA reads as TGTGCCAGCAGCAACGACAGGGGAAGCTCCTACAATGAGCAGTTCTTC.

Concerning this clonotype itself: The germline gene is not matched at one end of the junction; a read error may be the cause. The rearrangement joins TRBV20-1 to TRBJ2-3; 8 bases agree with TRBD2. Germline V lookup: CDR1 DFQATT, CDR2 SNEGSKA (reference sequence). The CDR3 consists of 16 residues. The CDR3 is CSAGRGERGTTDTQYF. The CDR3 region has the DNA TGCAGTGCTGGCCGGGGGGAGCGGGGGACCACAGATACGCAATATTTT.

This clonotype was counted ten times or more. This rearrangement joins TRBV25-1 to TRBJ1-1; D possibly corresponds to TRBD1 (5 bases). CDR3 length equals 11 residues. The ends were cut back, 8 bases at V and 8 bases at J, with 12 bases in the middle. Germline V gene data show CDR1 as MGHDK and CDR2 as SYGVNS. The CDR3 region is CASGRGTEAFF. CDR3 bases: TGTGCCAGCGGCCGGGGCACCGAAGCTTTCTTT.

The sample holds a few counts of this clonotype. This sequence joins TRBV20-1 and TRBJ2-7; the match to TRBD2 covers 10 bases. Germline V lookup: CDR1 DFQATT, CDR2 SNEGSKA (reference sequence). The CDR3 is 14 residues long. J lost 3 bases, V lost 6 bases, and 8 bases had no gene match. In DNA form, the CDR3 reads TGCAGTGCCCTATTTAGCGGGAGGATCTACGAGCAGTACTTC. Protein sequence: CSALFSGRIYEQYF.

This chain uses TRBV6-1 with TRBJ1-2; 7 bases agree with TRBD1. This CDR3 region has 13 residues. V lost 6 bases to trimming and J lost 4 bases; unmatched junction nucleotides: 5. Per the germline V gene, CDR1 is MNHNS and CDR2 is SASEGT. The chain's CDR3 is CASSHRTGYGYTF. In DNA form, the CDR3 reads TGTGCCAGCAGCCACCGGACAGGCTATGGCTACACCTTC.

This clonotype was counted a few times. The chain uses TRBV7-7 and TRBJ2-3, with a possible D match to TRBD1 (5 bases). The CDR3 covers 14 residues. From germline, CDR1 is SSHAT and CDR2 FNYEAQ (reference sequence). V was clipped by 1 base and J by 4 bases, with 9 bases between them. CDR3 nucleotides: TGTGCCAGCAGCTTAGGGGGCCTATCAGATACGCAGTATTTT. Amino acid sequence: CASSLGGLSDTQYF. The full variable domain, with the rest looked up from reference TRBV7-7 and TRBJ2-3, is GAGVSQSPRYKVTKRGQDVTLRCDPISSHATLYWYQQALGQGPEFLTYFNYEAQPDKSGLPSDRFSAERPEGSISTLTIQRTEQRDSAMYRCASSLGGLSDTQYFGPGTRLTVL.

This chain uses TRBV12-3 or TRBV12-4 with TRBJ1-5; D might be TRBD1 (6 bases). Trimming stripped 5 bases from V and 6 bases from J, with 17 bases between. This CDR3 comprises 15 residues. The CDR3 nucleotides are TGTGCCAGCAGTCAACAGGGCATTCAGGGTCAGCCCCAGCATTTT. Residues: CASSQQGIQGQPQHF.

This clonotype was detected once. V gene TRBV7-2 combines with J gene TRBJ2-7; D tentatively reads TRBD1 or TRBD2 (5 bases each). V was pared by 5 bases and J by 2 bases, with 13 bases between. Per germline, CDR1 SGHTA and CDR2 FQGNSA. The CDR3 covers 14 residues. The CDR3 sequence is CASSLRDHTYEQYF. As DNA, the CDR3 is TGTGCCAGCAGCCTCAGGGACCACACCTACGAGCAGTACTTC.

Only a few counts were recorded for this clonotype. V is TRBV12-3 or TRBV12-4 and J is TRBJ2-1; 10 nucleotides line up with TRBD2. The CDR3 length is 13 residues. The J segment lost 10 bases and the V segment lost 4 bases, leaving 4 bases of the junction unmatched. The CDR3 loop reads CASSSVAGGEQFF. CDR3 bases: TGTGCCAGCAGTTCCGTAGCGGGAGGCGAGCAGTTCTTC.

In its sample, this clonotype was seen a few times. This chain uses TRBV20-1 with TRBJ2-6; D perhaps matches TRBD2 (5 bases). This CDR3 contains 15 residues. Germline assignment: CDR1 DFQATT and CDR2 SNEGSKA (reference sequence). V was shortened by 3 bases and J by 1 base, with 10 bases between the two germline ends. As DNA, the CDR3 is TGCAGTGCTAGCGTCCCGGGATCTGGGGCCAACGTCCTGACTTTC. Its translation is CSASVPGSGANVLTF.

This clonotype was seen repeatedly, ten times or more. The chain links TRBV10-3 to TRBJ2-2; D may be TRBD1 (6 bases). The CDR3 has 14 amino acids. The germline V gene has CDR1 ENHRY and CDR2 SYGVKD. V lost 2 bases to trimming and J lost 7 bases, with 11 bases between them. The CDR3 here is CAISEAGADGELFF. As DNA, the CDR3 is TGTGCCATCAGTGAGGCAGGGGCAGACGGGGAGCTGTTTTTT.

The rearrangement joins TRBV4-3 to TRBJ1-1, with no clear D. Germline V CDR1 and CDR2: LGHNA, YSLEER. The CDR3 spans 15 residues. V lost 3 bases, J lost 0 bases, and 11 bases lay in between. CDR3 coding DNA: TGCGCCAGCAGCCAGGTCCAGAGCATGAACACTGAAGCTTTCTTT. It yields the protein CASSQVQSMNTEAFF.